Listed below are T cell receptor beta chains from one sample, sequenced in a study of shared clonotypes between healthy human individuals. Produced via immunoSEQ multiplex PCR; TCRdb's table is partial and in-frame only. Among about 580,000 clones, 98% were seen once, and the ten largest hold 0.3%. Specimen: naive CD8+ T cells sorted from blood. These receptors were collected from a young man in good health. Both conserved end residues are part of each CDR3. A D gene is named only where the DNA matches it firmly. Expanded clones are given a class, and other clones once, few, many or no size at all.

j_call,cdr3_length,d_call,clone_size,v_call,cdr3_nt,cdr3_aa
TRBJ2-7,14,.,.,TRBV28,TGTGCCAGCAGTCCCCGCGAGGGATCCTACGAGCAGTACTTC,CASSPREGSYEQYF
TRBJ2-3,15,TRBD1,.,TRBV2,TGTGCCAGCGGGGGACAGGGGACTAGCACAGATACGCAGTATTTT,CASGGQGTSTDTQYF
TRBJ2-1,16,TRBD2,.,TRBV7-3,TGTGCCAGCAGCTTACGCGGGAGCCGCTCCTACAATGAGCAGTTCTTC,CASSLRGSRSYNEQFF
TRBJ2-7,16,.,.,TRBV5-1,TGCGCCAGCAGCTTCGACGAACAGGGTAGCTCCTACGAGCAGTACTTC,CASSFDEQGSSYEQYF
TRBJ2-7,13,.,.,TRBV2,TGTGCCAGCAGCGAAGCGCTTGGAGTGGGGCAGTACTTC,CASSEALGVGQYF
TRBJ2-3,13,.,.,TRBV7-2,TGTGCCAGCAGCAAAGACCCAATAATGGGGCAGTATTTT,CASSKDPIMGQYF
TRBJ2-7,15,TRBD1,.,TRBV4-3,TGCGCCAGCAGCCAAGATAACCAGGGGGCCTACGAGCAGTACTTC,CASSQDNQGAYEQYF
TRBJ2-3,12,.,.,TRBV2,TGTGCCAGCATAGGCGGGCGAGATACGCAGTATTTT,CASIGGRDTQYF
TRBJ2-7,16,.,.,TRBV7-9,TGTGCCAGCAGCTTAGCAGACGGGGGTAGCTCCTACGAGCAGTACTTC,CASSLADGGSSYEQYF
TRBJ1-2,14,.,.,TRBV5-1,TGCGCCAGCAGCCCGGAGCGTGGCCCCTATGGCTACACCTTC,CASSPERGPYGYTF
TRBJ1-2,15,TRBD1,.,TRBV9,TGTGCCAGCAGCGAGGCGACAGGGCTGCACTATGGCTACACCTTC,CASSEATGLHYGYTF
TRBJ2-1,11,.,.,TRBV7-9,TGTGCCAGCAGCTTATTGTACGAGCAGTTCTTC,CASSLLYEQFF
TRBJ1-4,15,.,.,TRBV9,TGTGCCAGCAGCGCTTGGGGAGCAACTAATGAAAAACTGTTTTTT,CASSAWGATNEKLFF
TRBJ2-7,14,.,.,TRBV27,TGTGCCAGCAGTTTTCAGGGTCGAGGGTACGAGCAGTACTTC,CASSFQGRGYEQYF
TRBJ1-1,13,.,.,TRBV29-1,TGCAGCGTTGAGGGACCGGAGAACACTGAAGCTTTCTTT,CSVEGPENTEAFF
TRBJ1-1,15,.,.,TRBV27,TGTGCCAGCACCCCGGCGGGGGGCCTCCACACTGAAGCTTTCTTT,CASTPAGGLHTEAFF
TRBJ2-1,15,TRBD2,.,TRBV5-5,TGTGCCAGCAGCACGGGACTAGCGGATTACAATGAGCAGTTCTTC,CASSTGLADYNEQFF
TRBJ2-1,15,TRBD2,.,TRBV7-9,TGTGCCAGCAGCCCTGATAGCGGGAGTGGTTTACGGCAGTTCTTC,CASSPDSGSGLRQFF
TRBJ2-3,12,.,.,TRBV9,TGTGCCAGCAGCGTCCTCACAGATACGCAGTATTTT,CASSVLTDTQYF
TRBJ2-1,14,.,.,TRBV28,TGTGCCAGCAGTTTCGACGGGTACAACAATGAGCAGTTCTTC,CASSFDGYNNEQFF
TRBJ2-1,19,TRBD2,.,TRBV27,TGTGCCAGCAGTTTATGGGGACTAGCGGGAGACGGACGGTACAATGAGCAGTTCTTC,CASSLWGLAGDGRYNEQFF
TRBJ2-7,15,TRBD2,.,TRBV27,TGTGCCAGTCGGCTGTTAGCGGGAGGGCCAAACGAGCAGTACTTC,CASRLLAGGPNEQYF
TRBJ1-5,14,.,.,TRBV27,TGTGCCAGCAGCGACTACTCCCTCAATCAGCCCCAGCATTTT,CASSDYSLNQPQHF
TRBJ1-5,17,.,.,TRBV10-3,TGTGCCATCAGTGAGTGGCAGGGATATTCTGGCAATCAGCCCCAGCATTTT,CAISEWQGYSGNQPQHF
TRBJ2-7,16,TRBD2,.,TRBV4-3,TGCGCCAGCAGCCAGCTGACATGGGGAGGGTCCTACGAGCAGTACTTC,CASSQLTWGGSYEQYF
TRBJ1-2,15,.,.,TRBV29-1,TGCAGCGTTGAACGAGGGTATGGACGTAACTATGGCTACACCTTC,CSVERGYGRNYGYTF
TRBJ2-7,15,TRBD2,.,TRBV15,TGTGCCACCAGCGCTAGGACTAGCGGGATCTACGAGCAGTACTTC,CATSARTSGIYEQYF
TRBJ2-7,15,TRBD2,.,TRBV7-9,TGTGCCAGCAGCCATCGGACTAGCGAAACCTACGAGCAGTACTTC,CASSHRTSETYEQYF
TRBJ1-4,13,.,.,TRBV7-2,TGTGCCAGCAGCTCGCCTCCGGGAGAAAAACTGTTTTTT,CASSSPPGEKLFF
TRBJ1-3,16,.,.,TRBV6-1,TGTGCCAGCAGTGAATCGGAATGGACCGTAGGAAACACCATATATTTT,CASSESEWTVGNTIYF
TRBJ2-3,10,TRBD2,.,TRBV28,TGTGCCATCGGGGGGGATACGCAGTATTTT,CAIGGDTQYF
TRBJ1-5,13,TRBD1,.,TRBV7-9,TGTGCCAGCAGCTCGGGACAGAAGCAGCCCCAGCATTTT,CASSSGQKQPQHF
TRBJ1-2,13,.,.,TRBV29-1,TGCAGCGTCCGGGACACCTTCTTGTTTGGCTACACCTTC,CSVRDTFLFGYTF
TRBJ2-3,12,.,.,TRBV11-2,TGTGCCAGCAGCTCACTCACAGATACGCAGTATTTT,CASSSLTDTQYF
TRBJ2-6,11,.,once,TRBV25-1,TGTGCCAGCAGTGGTCCTAACGTCCTGACTTTC,CASSGPNVLTF
TRBJ1-2,17,TRBD1,.,TRBV9,TGTGCCAGCAGCGTAGAGGAGGGGGCAGGGTCTCGCTATGGCTACACCTTC,CASSVEEGAGSRYGYTF
TRBJ2-1,12,.,.,TRBV5-4,TGTGCCAGCAGCCGTGCTTATAATGAGCAGTTCTTC,CASSRAYNEQFF
TRBJ2-5,15,.,.,TRBV9,TGTGCCAGCAGCCGCCCCCGTGAGGACCAAGAGACCCAGTACTTC,CASSRPREDQETQYF
TRBJ2-7,13,.,.,TRBV29-1,TGCAGCGTTGTTCTGGACGGAACCTACGAGCAGTACTTC,CSVVLDGTYEQYF
TRBJ2-7,12,.,.,TRBV28,TGTGCCAGCAGTTCAACAGGGTACGAGCAGTACTTC,CASSSTGYEQYF
TRBJ2-7,16,.,.,TRBV10-3,TGTGCCATCAGTGAGTCTGTTGGGATCAGGGCCTACGAGCAGTACTTC,CAISESVGIRAYEQYF
TRBJ2-7,17,TRBD1,.,TRBV7-9,TGTGCCAGCAGCTCACCATTCCGGACAGGGGAAGACTACGAGCAGTACTTC,CASSSPFRTGEDYEQYF
TRBJ2-7,14,TRBD1,.,TRBV9,TGTGCCAGCAGCCCCCGGGACAGAGGCTACGAGCAGTACTTC,CASSPRDRGYEQYF
TRBJ2-5,14,.,.,TRBV11-2,TGTGCCAGCAGCTCCAGCGGTGGCCGACAGACCCAGTACTTC,CASSSSGGRQTQYF
TRBJ1-2,14,TRBD1,.,TRBV11-2,TGTGCCAGCAGCGCAACAGGGGGCGCTGATGGCTACACCTTC,CASSATGGADGYTF